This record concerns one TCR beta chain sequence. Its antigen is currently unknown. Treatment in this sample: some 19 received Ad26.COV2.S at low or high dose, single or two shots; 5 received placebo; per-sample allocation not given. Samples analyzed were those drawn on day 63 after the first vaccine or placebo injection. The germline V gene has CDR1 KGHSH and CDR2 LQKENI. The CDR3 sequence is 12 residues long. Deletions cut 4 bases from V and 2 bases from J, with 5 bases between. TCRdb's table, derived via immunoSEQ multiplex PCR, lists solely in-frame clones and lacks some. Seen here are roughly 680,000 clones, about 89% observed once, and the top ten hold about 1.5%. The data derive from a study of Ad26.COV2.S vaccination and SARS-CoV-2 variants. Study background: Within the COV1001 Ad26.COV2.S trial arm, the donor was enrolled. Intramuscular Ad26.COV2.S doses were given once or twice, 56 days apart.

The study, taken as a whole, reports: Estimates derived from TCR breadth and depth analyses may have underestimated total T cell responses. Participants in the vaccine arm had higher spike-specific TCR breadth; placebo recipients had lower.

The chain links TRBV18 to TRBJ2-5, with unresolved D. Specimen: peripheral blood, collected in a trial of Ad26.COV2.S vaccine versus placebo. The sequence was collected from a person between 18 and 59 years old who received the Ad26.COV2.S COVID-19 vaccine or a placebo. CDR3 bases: TGTGCCAGCTCACAGACGCAAGAGACCCAGTACTTC. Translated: CASSQTQETQYF.